Listed below are T cell receptor beta chains from one sample, sequenced in a study of blood T cells in healthy people across ages. TCRdb reprocessed the 5' RACE reads with MiXCR, giving one entry per CDR3 protein. This table has more than 600,000 distinct CDR3 sequences, around 25% appearing once. This sample was also put to use in a study of T cells of mothers and their children.

Sequencing used blood. The receptors derive from a boy aged 10-17 years in good health. CDR3s include the opening cysteine and the closing phenylalanine or tryptophan. D genes are given only for firm matches. Size values are once, few and many counts, or a class for expanded clones, and some rows have none.

>TRBV12-3/TRBV12-4|TRBD2|-|TRBJ2-7
CASTLVGLAGVEQYF
TGTGCCAGCACCCTAGTGGGACTAGCGGGAGTCGAGCAGTACTTC
>TRBV12-3/TRBV12-4|-|-|TRBJ2-1
CATSAGIAYNEQFF
TGTGCCACCAGCGCAGGGATAGCCTACAATGAGCAGTTCTTC
>TRBV2|-|-|TRBJ2-6
CASHEQVSGANVLTF
TGTGCCAGTCATGAACAGGTCTCTGGGGCCAACGTCCTGACTTTC
>TRBV7-9|-|few|TRBJ1-2
CASSLEGRPGSGYTF
TGTGCCAGCAGCTTAGAGGGCAGGCCGGGTAGTGGCTACACCTTC
>TRBV9|TRBD1|few|TRBJ1-2
CASSVAGTGGPYGYTF
TGTGCCAGCAGCGTAGCCGGGACAGGGGGCCCCTATGGCTACACCTTC
>TRBV28|-|-|TRBJ2-5
CASLPRNIETQYF
TGTGCCAGCTTACCCCGGAACATAGAGACCCAGTACTTC
>TRBV2|-|-|TRBJ2-2
CASAYPGAGAGELFF
TGTGCCAGCGCCTACCCCGGGGCCGGGGCCGGGGAGCTGTTTTTT
>TRBV11-2|-|-|TRBJ2-3
CASSNTPGTADQYF
TGTGCCAGCAGCAACACACCCGGGACGGCGGATCAGTATTTT
>TRBV29-1|-|many|TRBJ2-1
CSVERYNFNEQFF
TGCAGCGTTGAACGGTATAACTTCAATGAGCAGTTCTTC
>TRBV12-3/TRBV12-4|TRBD2|-|TRBJ2-7
CASSLRGRSGSSYEQYF
TGTGCCAGCAGTTTACGGGGTCGTAGCGGGAGTTCCTACGAGCAGTACTTC
>TRBV5-5|TRBD1|-|TRBJ1-4
CASSFGQGDEKLFF
TGTGCCAGCAGCTTCGGACAGGGGGATGAAAAACTGTTTTTT
>TRBV7-2|TRBD1|-|TRBJ2-3
CASSATGGSGADTQYF
TGTGCCAGCAGCGCGACAGGGGGCAGCGGTGCAGATACGCAGTATTTT
>TRBV6-2/TRBV6-3|-|-|TRBJ2-1
CASSYWAVLGQGSYNEQFF
TGTGCCAGCAGTTACTGGGCCGTCCTTGGGCAGGGCTCCTACAATGAGCAGTTCTTC
>TRBV5-1|-|-|TRBJ2-7
CASSRTEASYEQYF
TGCGCCAGCAGCAGGACGGAAGCCTCCTACGAGCAGTACTTC
>TRBV20-1|TRBD1|-|TRBJ1-1
CSASPDRELPIGTEAFF
TGCAGTGCTAGCCCCGACAGGGAACTCCCTATTGGCACTGAAGCTTTCTTT
>TRBV28|-|few|TRBJ1-5
CASAIPLGNQPQHF
TGTGCCAGCGCGATACCCCTAGGCAATCAGCCCCAGCATTTT
>TRBV20-1|-|few|TRBJ2-1
CSAYLVNEQFF
TGCAGTGCTTATCTAGTCAATGAGCAGTTCTTC
>TRBV29-1|TRBD2|-|TRBJ2-3
CSVDALAGRTDTQYF
TGCAGCGTTGATGCTCTAGCGGGGCGCACAGATACGCAGTATTTT
>TRBV11-2|-|few|TRBJ1-1
CATRGNTEAFF
TGTGCCACCCGTGGTAACACTGAAGCTTTCTTT
>TRBV12-5|-|-|TRBJ2-7
CASGPREGIYEQYF
TGTGCTAGTGGTCCTCGAGAGGGCATCTACGAGCAGTACTTC
>TRBV7-6|TRBD1|many|TRBJ2-1
CASSQDRGSDNEQFF
TGTGCCAGCAGCCAAGACAGGGGAAGTGACAATGAGCAGTTCTTC
>TRBV24-1|TRBD2|few|TRBJ2-3
CATSDRWTSGTTDTQYF
TGTGCCACCAGTGACCGATGGACTAGCGGGACCACAGATACGCAGTATTTT
>TRBV20-1|TRBD2|few|TRBJ2-7
CSATPGAGGGEQYF
TGCAGTGCTACACCCGGGGCAGGCGGGGGCGAGCAGTACTTC
>TRBV15|-|few|TRBJ1-5
CATSREGRAGQPQHF
TGTGCCACCAGCAGAGAGGGCAGGGCTGGCCAGCCCCAGCATTTT
>TRBV10-3|-|-|TRBJ2-2
CAISAGTRDYTGELFF
TGTGCCATCAGTGCCGGGACAAGGGATTACACCGGGGAGCTGTTTTTT
>TRBV7-3|TRBD2|-|TRBJ2-3
CASSPGLAGDGFSTDTQYF
TGTGCCAGCAGCCCGGGACTAGCGGGAGACGGATTTAGCACAGATACGCAGTATTTT
>TRBV9|TRBD1|few|TRBJ2-7
CASSVWGQGSDEQYF
TGTGCCAGCAGCGTATGGGGACAGGGGTCGGACGAGCAGTACTTC
>TRBV7-2|-|-|TRBJ2-3
CASSYIAIPDEQYF
TGTGCCAGCAGCTATATTGCGATCCCAGACGAGCAGTATTTT
>TRBV29-1|-|-|TRBJ2-3
CSVVPRLIHTQYF
TGCAGCGTTGTCCCCCGACTGATTCATACGCAGTATTTT
>TRBV12-3/TRBV12-4|-|-|TRBJ1-1
CASSFTSANTEAFF
TGTGCCAGCAGTTTTACTTCTGCGAACACTGAAGCTTTCTTT
>TRBV12-3/TRBV12-4|-|many|TRBJ1-2
CASSRGTGNYGYTF
TGTGCCAGCAGCCGCGGGACGGGGAACTATGGCTACACCTTC
>TRBV9|-|few|TRBJ2-5
CASSGRGAKTQYF
TGTGCCAGCAGCGGGCGGGGAGCAAAGACCCAGTACTTC
>TRBV7-9|TRBD1|-|TRBJ2-1
CASSPGQGIRNEQFF
TGTGCCAGCAGCCCGGGACAGGGGATCCGAAATGAGCAGTTCTTC
>TRBV6-5|-|few|TRBJ2-6
CASSYEWFSGANVLTF
TGTGCCAGCAGTTACGAATGGTTCTCTGGGGCCAACGTCCTGACTTTC
>TRBV6-5|TRBD1|few|TRBJ1-2
CASRTGTVFGYTF
TGTGCCAGCAGGACCGGGACAGTTTTTGGCTACACCTTC
>TRBV29-1|-|-|TRBJ1-2
CSVAQGRDGYTF
TGCAGCGTTGCCCAGGGACGGGATGGCTACACCTTC
>TRBV5-5|-|many|TRBJ2-1
CASSLVSRTSNEQFF
TGTGCCAGCAGCTTGGTTTCCAGGACTTCCAATGAGCAGTTCTTC
>TRBV27|TRBD1|-|TRBJ2-7
CASSGMTGDHEQYF
TGTGCCAGCAGTGGGATGACAGGGGATCACGAGCAGTACTTC
>TRBV12-3/TRBV12-4|-|few|TRBJ2-5
CASSPRGREAQYF
TGTGCCAGCAGCCCCAGGGGCAGGGAGGCCCAGTACTTC
>TRBV29-1|TRBD2|few|TRBJ2-5
CSAGRAYGETQYF
TGCAGCGCTGGGAGGGCCTACGGGGAGACCCAGTACTTC
>TRBV12-3/TRBV12-4|TRBD1|-|TRBJ1-4
CASSFGQGEGKLFF
TGTGCCAGCAGTTTTGGACAGGGCGAGGGAAAACTGTTTTTT
>TRBV4-1|TRBD2|-|TRBJ2-7
CASSQERAGVSYEQYF
TGCGCCAGCAGCCAAGAGAGAGCGGGAGTTTCCTACGAGCAGTACTTC
>TRBV20-1|TRBD2|-|TRBJ2-3
CSGGGPDTQYF
TGCAGTGGGGGAGGGCCAGATACGCAGTATTTT